One and the same sample provided the 2 T cell receptor beta chains below, sequenced in a study of cytomegalovirus exposure and HLA in healthy donors. PCR used 60 Vbeta primers and 13 Jbeta primers. Generated by immunoSEQ multiplex PCR, the TCRdb table keeps only in-frame clones and is missing some. The sample consists of some 190,000 clones, around 84% of them appearing once. The sequenced sample was PBMCs. The receptors shown here come from a man aged 35-49 years in good health and CMV-seropositive.

V and J are TRBV6-6 and TRBJ1-1; 9 bases are a match to TRBD1. The CDR3 extends over 15 amino acids. Per germline, CDR1 MNHNY and CDR2 SVGAGI (reference sequence). V was clipped by 5 bases and J by 4 bases; unmatched bases: 8. The CDR3 DNA is TGTGCCAGCAGTCGCCCCAGGACAGGGGTCACTGAAGCTTTCTTT. Protein sequence: CASSRPRTGVTEAFF.

The chain combines TRBV14 with TRBJ1-4, with a possible D match to TRBD1 (5 bases). V was clipped by 1 base and J by 7 bases, with 16 bases between them. The CDR3 runs to 16 residues. Germline assignment: CDR1 SGHDN and CDR2 FVKESK. For the CDR3, the DNA is TGTGCCAGCAGCCAAGCGGCAGGGTCCAGAGGTGAAAAACTGTTTTTT. Translating it yields CASSQAAGSRGEKLFF.